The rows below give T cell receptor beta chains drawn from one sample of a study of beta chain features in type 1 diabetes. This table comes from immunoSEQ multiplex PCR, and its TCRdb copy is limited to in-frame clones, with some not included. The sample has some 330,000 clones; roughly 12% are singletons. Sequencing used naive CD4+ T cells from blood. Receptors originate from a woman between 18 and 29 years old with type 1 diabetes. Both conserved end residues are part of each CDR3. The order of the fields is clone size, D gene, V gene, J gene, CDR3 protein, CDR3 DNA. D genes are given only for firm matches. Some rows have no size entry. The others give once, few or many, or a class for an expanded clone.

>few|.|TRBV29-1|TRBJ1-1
CSVEDPYGELVGTEAFF
TGCAGCGTTGAAGATCCCTACGGGGAGTTAGTGGGCACTGAAGCTTTCTTT
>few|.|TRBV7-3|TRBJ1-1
CASSPRQNTEAFF
TGTGCCAGCAGCCCCCGACAGAACACTGAAGCTTTCTTT
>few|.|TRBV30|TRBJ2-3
CAWGELDTQYF
TGTGCCTGGGGGGAGCTAGATACGCAGTATTTT
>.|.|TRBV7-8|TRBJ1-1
CASSLVLVQRPEAFF
TGTGCCAGCAGCTTAGTCCTCGTCCAGAGGCCCGAAGCTTTCTTT
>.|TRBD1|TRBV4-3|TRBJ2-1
CASSRGTGGNEQFF
TGCGCCAGCAGCCGTGGGACAGGGGGTAATGAGCAGTTCTTC
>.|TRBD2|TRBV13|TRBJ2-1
CASSPRTRRGNEQFF
TGTGCCAGCAGCCCTCGGACTAGAAGGGGCAATGAGCAGTTCTTC
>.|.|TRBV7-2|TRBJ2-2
CASSLTGNTGELFF
TGTGCCAGCAGCTTAACAGGGAACACCGGGGAGCTGTTTTTT
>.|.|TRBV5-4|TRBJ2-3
CASSADQADTQYF
TGTGCCAGCAGCGCAGACCAGGCAGATACGCAGTATTTT
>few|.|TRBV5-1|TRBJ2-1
CASSLAVASNEQFF
TGCGCCAGCAGCTTGGCGGTTGCCTCCAATGAGCAGTTCTTC
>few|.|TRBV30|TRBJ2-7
CAWSVSGFSYEQYF
TGTGCCTGGAGTGTAAGCGGGTTCTCCTACGAGCAGTACTTC
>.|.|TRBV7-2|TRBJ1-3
CASSLFGGSGNTIYF
TGTGCCAGCAGCTTATTCGGGGGGTCTGGAAACACCATATATTTT
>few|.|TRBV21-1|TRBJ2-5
CASSKDWRGRQETQYF
TGTGCCAGCAGCAAAGATTGGCGGGGGCGCCAAGAGACCCAGTACTTC
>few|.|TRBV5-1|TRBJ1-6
CASSLDGAWSSPLHF
TGCGCCAGCAGCTTGGATGGGGCCTGGAGTTCACCCCTCCACTTT
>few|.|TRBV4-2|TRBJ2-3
CASSSREDTQYF
TGTGCCAGCAGCTCGAGGGAAGATACGCAGTATTTT
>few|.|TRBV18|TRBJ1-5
CASSSAMVTGSNQPQHF
TGTGCCAGCTCCTCGGCCATGGTGACCGGGAGCAATCAGCCCCAGCATTTT
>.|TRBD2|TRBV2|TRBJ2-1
CASTGTSGYNEQFF
TGTGCCAGCACCGGGACTAGCGGTTACAATGAGCAGTTCTTC
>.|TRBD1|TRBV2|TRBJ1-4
CASRGQGNEKLFF
TGTGCCAGCCGAGGACAGGGGAATGAAAAACTGTTTTTT
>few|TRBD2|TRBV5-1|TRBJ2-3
CASSPGSTSGDTQYF
TGCGCCAGCAGCCCCGGATCGACTAGCGGAGATACGCAGTATTTT
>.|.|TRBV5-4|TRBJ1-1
CASSSPVNTEAFF
TGTGCCAGCAGCTCCCCTGTGAACACTGAAGCTTTCTTT
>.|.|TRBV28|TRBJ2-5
CASSLMEGARETQYF
TGTGCCAGCAGTTTGATGGAGGGGGCTCGGGAGACCCAGTACTTC
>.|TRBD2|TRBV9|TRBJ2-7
CASSVGPQGGGYEQYF
TGTGCCAGCAGCGTCGGTCCTCAGGGCGGGGGCTACGAGCAGTACTTC
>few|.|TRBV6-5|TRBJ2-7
CASGTGPQDEQYF
TGTGCCAGCGGAACCGGGCCACAGGACGAGCAGTACTTC